This T cell receptor (beta chain) was sequenced for a study of cytomegalovirus exposure and HLA in healthy donors listed by TCRdb under 2017. Describing the broader study: An earlier analysis of some 550 of the donors reported 250 to 300 Gb of sequence data and some 120 million unique TCR beta sequences from about 200 million T cells. Roughly 300 gigabases of sequencing data and roughly 81 million unique TCR sequences made up an early release that covered 640 HLA-typed donors. A later analysis re-analyzed previously published TCR beta repertoires from approximately 700 donors and added high-resolution HLA genotyping to study TCR occurrence patterns. HLA typing included class I and class II loci at four-digit resolution. An earlier analysis of around 580 of the donors used high-throughput TCR beta sequencing to judge whether each TCR beta V gene segment behaved as functional or pseudogenic. The T cell repertoires of 666 subjects were profiled by immunosequencing and related to cytomegalovirus serostatus. The study was designed to test whether signatures of past pathogen exposure could be identified by cataloging public T cell receptors. Rather than using new phenotypic data, the later analysis identified candidate immune exposures from TCR beta sequences and from how often those sequences occurred across donors. Every repertoire in the discovery cohort had been generated on one and the same sequencing platform. In a later genetic analysis, genome-wide SNP genotypes for about three fifths of the roughly 670 donors were used, and that subset was treated as a discovery cohort. Because of strong linkage in the cohort, 4 to 6 DR-DQ haplotypes were treated as single units for association and clustering. In addition to the first cohort of several hundred subjects, a separate validation cohort of about 120 different subjects was used. The number of donors typed differed by locus, with 629-630 for A, B, C, DRB1 and DQB1, around 500 for DQA1, nearly 610 for DPA1, and some 440 for DPB1. On average, 235,054 unique TCR beta nucleotide sequences were sequenced per donor among 398 genotyped donors of the cohort, with approximately 18% of those sequences being non-productive. Donor age, sex, ethnicity and CMV serostatus were collected together with the repertoire data. The genetic ancestry cluster associated with self-reported Caucasian donors included 70% to 85% of the roughly 380 genotyped donors. The study combined high-throughput TCR immunosequencing, statistical association of individual TCRs with disease status, and machine learning to predict cytomegalovirus infection status.

The germline V gene provides CDR1 SGDLS and CDR2 YYNGEE. The junction shows trimming of 3 bases on V and 2 bases on J, and the gene matches do not reach 7 bases of it. Its CDR3 holds 15 amino acids, cysteine through phenylalanine. Only the CDR3 DNA stays, 45 bases, in frame from base 1. The library was made by the immunoSEQ multiplex PCR assay. A mixture of 60 forward primers for TCR Vbeta segments and 13 reverse primers for TCR Jbeta segments was used in the multiplex PCR. A multiplex PCR assay on genomic DNA amplified the CDR3 region of rearranged TCR beta genes. The amplified TCR beta libraries were sequenced on the Illumina HiSeq System as 87-base-pair reads. The authors processed their data as follows. Across the 670 or so repertoires, a later analysis counted tens of millions of unique TCR beta chains, roughly 11 million of which were shared by at least two donors. To remove PCR and sequencing errors, raw reads were error-corrected and collapsed into unique sequences using a nearest-neighbor algorithm that merged closely related sequences. To assign V, D and J gene segments, CDR3 sequences were aligned to IMGT reference sequences. Each retained sequence needed at least a six-nucleotide match to both a V gene segment and a J gene segment. A rearrangement was called productive if the CDR3 had no stop codons and remained in frame with V and J, and every other rearrangement was called non-productive. CDR3 was defined according to IMGT convention as the region running from the second conserved V-encoded cysteine to the conserved J-encoded phenylalanine. Sequences without an unambiguous match to a single V gene segment were excluded from the earlier analysis of approximately 600 of the donors. In an earlier analysis of a few hundred of the donors, V segments were called functional above 56.7% productive rearrangements and were called segregating when the between-donor standard deviation exceeded 5%. A statistical classification framework was built to diagnose cytomegalovirus status from the catalog of TCR beta chain sequences. In a later analysis, TCR nucleotide sequences were compared against IMGT/GENE-DB human TR gene sequences so that V and J genes could be assigned. In a later analysis, CDR3 sequences and most-parsimonious VDJ recombination scenarios were assigned using the TCRdist pipeline. In a later analysis, each TCR beta chain was defined by its CDR3 amino acid sequence together with its V-gene family, and reads without a unique V-gene family were excluded. A later analysis removed 500 to 600 highly shared, low-generation-probability nucleotide sequences to deal with suspected cross-contamination and a sequencing artifact. In a later analysis, a clonal expansion index for each public chain was calculated from normalized within-repertoire ranks of inferred template counts. In a later analysis, generation probabilities were computed using a VDJ recombination model fitted to out-of-frame rearrangements, and the results were checked against IGoR. In a later analysis, TCR-TCR, TCR-HLA and TCR-CMV co-occurrence was scored with hypergeometric tests, and a repertoire-size bias correction was applied to TCR pairs. In a later analysis, false discovery rates were estimated by permuting HLA or CMV assignments 20 times. In a later analysis, co-occurring TCRs were grouped using DBSCAN, and TCRdist sequence similarity was added for clustering within HLA-allele-positive subsets. For co-occurrence clustering, repertoires with fewer than 30,000 or more than 120,000 public chains were excluded, along with several repertoires with anomalous nucleotide sharing. The clones in this table, taken by TCRdb from immuneACCESS, are in-frame only. Not every clone is retained; where verified, under half of the shortfall comes from an unresolved V gene, and the cause of the rest is unknown. V and J calls and clone size are those listed in that table; D and trimming were worked out from the DNA. This sample comprises about 250,000 clones, roughly 73% of them detected only once. Approximately 0.47% of the sample is in the top ten clones.

The cohort was made up of approximately 700 healthy bone marrow donors. At the time of sampling, every cohort member was nominally healthy, though immune exposures that went unrecorded were likely present. The donor was CMV seronegative and was included in the group of under 450 seronegative cohort members. A peripheral blood sample was provided by each donor, and peripheral blood mononuclear cells were used for TCR beta sequencing. Genomic DNA was extracted from the blood cell samples with the Qiagen DNeasy Blood Extraction Kit. This clone was seen more than once but under ten times. This clone's antigen is unknown. No quality values exist for individual bases; no much larger clone is one base distant. Study-wide conclusions, independent of this receptor: Assigning TCR associations to individual alleles was difficult when HLA alleles, especially DR and DQ, strongly co-occurred. Because the 87-base-pair reads could not distinguish some IMGT-functional V segments, including TRBV6-2 and TRBV6-3, those segments were excluded. A later analysis found that most CMV-associated TCR beta chains appeared HLA-restricted, with HLA associations seemingly driven largely by CMV exposure. The sequencing pipeline was judged likely to have produced a cluster of highly shared sequence variants as a technical artifact. Immune exposure information for the cohort was limited to CMV serostatus. HLA typing was unavailable for some donors at each locus, so association tests used only the typed subset. A total of 150 to 200 TCR beta chains were listed by the study as associated with cytomegalovirus. In a later genetic analysis, fewer N-insertions in productive TCRs were reported among donors in an Asian-associated ancestry cluster than the roughly 700-donor mean. According to a later analysis, TCR association rates differed among HLA loci, with DRB1 alleles showing the most associated TCRs and HLA-C alleles showing the fewest. Specific HLA alleles were associated with 15,000 to 20,000 TCR beta sequences at a false discovery rate of 0.05 in a later analysis. Compared with equally common non-associated chains, HLA-associated TCR beta chains in a later analysis were more clonally expanded and had lower generation probabilities. Most TCR sequences were seen in very few donors, while some public TCRs were found in many individuals. A few of the identified cytomegalovirus-associated TCR beta chains were confirmed in vitro to be specific for cytomegalovirus antigens. In both the original and validation cohorts, the classifier was reported to diagnose cytomegalovirus status with high specificity and sensitivity. An earlier analysis of approximately 500 of the donors showed that most TCR beta V segments appeared in productive rearrangements either about 87% or about 30% of the time, which broadly matched IMGT annotations. Only TCR beta chains were sequenced in this cohort, and the absence of alpha or paired-chain data limited detectable features. An association between a missense DCLRE1C variant and V-gene and J-gene trimming of TCR beta chains was found in a later genetic analysis and replicated in an independent cohort. Linkage disequilibrium might explain the correlated functional status among segregating V segments, but an unknown experimental factor could not be excluded. A later analysis reported that several top co-occurrence clusters appeared linked to parvovirus B19, influenza, CMV and Epstein-Barr virus. Presence/absence analyses assumed roughly uniform sequencing depth across donors, an assumption that may not hold. The authors suggested that the approach could potentially be extended to other disease states and immunological phenotypes. A further reported finding was that TCR beta sequences accurately predicted the HLA-A and HLA-B alleles for most subjects in the first cohort. Around 16 rarely observed V segments, including chromosome 9 orphons, were excluded from the earlier analysis of about 610 of the donors because counts were too low.

The chain is assembled from TRBV9 and TRBJ2-5, with TRBD2 matching 7 junction bases. The TCR sequence derives from a boy aged 10-17 years in good health and CMV-seronegative. Input material: PBMCs. The DNA sequence is as follows: TGTGCCAGCAGCGCCGCCCCGGGGGGACAAGAGACCCAGTACTTC. This translates into CASSAAPGGQETQYF.